The clone carrying this T cell receptor (beta chain) was recorded a few times. The antigen is unknown. The CDR3 covers 13 residues. Germline assignment: CDR1 MNHEY and CDR2 SVGEGT. Between the trimmed V and J ends, which lost 7 bases and 0 bases, there was a span of 9 bases. This specimen comes from a study of post-analysis software for immune sequencing data. The TCR beta cDNA libraries carried unique molecular identifiers. Between about 1 and 11 million T cells gave rise to some 470,000 cDNA molecules. TCRdb processed the PCR reads anew with MiXCR; each CDR3 protein has one entry. The sample includes some 800,000 distinct CDR3 sequences, under 60% of them seen just once. Study findings and constraints: The study found TRBV5-6, TRBV5-1 and TRBV20-1 among about 5 TRBV segments more frequent in patients than controls.

This chain joins TRBV6-2 or TRBV6-3 and TRBJ1-2, with unresolved D. Sequencing input: blood. The source is a girl between 10 and 17 years old with multiple sclerosis. The CDR3 coding sequence is TGTGCCAGCAAAATCACAGCTAACTATGGCTACACCTTC. Translation: CASKITANYGYTF.